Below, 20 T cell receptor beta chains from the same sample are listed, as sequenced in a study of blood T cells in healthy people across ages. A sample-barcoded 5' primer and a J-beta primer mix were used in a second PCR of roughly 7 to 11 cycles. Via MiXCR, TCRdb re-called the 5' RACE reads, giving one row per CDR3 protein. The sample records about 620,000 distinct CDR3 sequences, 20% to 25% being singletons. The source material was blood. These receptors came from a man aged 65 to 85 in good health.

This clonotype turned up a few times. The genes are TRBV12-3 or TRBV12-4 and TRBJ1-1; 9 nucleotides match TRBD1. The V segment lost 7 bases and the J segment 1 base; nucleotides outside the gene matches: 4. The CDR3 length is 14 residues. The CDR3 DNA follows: TGTGCCAGCATCCCGGACAGGGGGAACACTGAAGCTTTCTTT. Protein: CASIPDRGNTEAFF.

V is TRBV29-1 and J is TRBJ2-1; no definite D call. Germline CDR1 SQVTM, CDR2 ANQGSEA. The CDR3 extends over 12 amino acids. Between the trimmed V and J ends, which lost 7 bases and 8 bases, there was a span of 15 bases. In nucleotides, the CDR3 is TGCAGCGCTAGAAGGCCGAGCGATGAGCAGTTCTTC. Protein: CSARRPSDEQFF.

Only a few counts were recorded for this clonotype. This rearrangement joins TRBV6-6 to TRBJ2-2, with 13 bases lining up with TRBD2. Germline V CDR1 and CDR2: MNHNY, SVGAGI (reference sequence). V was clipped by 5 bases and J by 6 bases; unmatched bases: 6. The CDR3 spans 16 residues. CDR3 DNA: TGTGCCAGCAGTCAACTAGCGGGAGGGCTCGCCGGGGAGCTGTTTTTT. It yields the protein CASSQLAGGLAGELFF.

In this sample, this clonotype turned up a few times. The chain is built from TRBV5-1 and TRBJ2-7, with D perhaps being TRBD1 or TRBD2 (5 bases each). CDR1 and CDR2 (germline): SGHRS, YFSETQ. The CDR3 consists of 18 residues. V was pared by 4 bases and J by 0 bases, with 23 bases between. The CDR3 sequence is CASSASTSGTVSSYEQYF. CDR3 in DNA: TGCGCCAGCAGCGCGAGTACTTCCGGGACGGTGAGCTCCTACGAGCAGTACTTC.

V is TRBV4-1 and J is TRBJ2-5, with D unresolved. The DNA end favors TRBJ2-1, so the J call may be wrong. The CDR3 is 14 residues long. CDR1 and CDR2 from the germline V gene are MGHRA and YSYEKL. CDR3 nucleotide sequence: TGCGCCAGCAGACCGGACCCCTATTACAATGAGCAGTTCTTC. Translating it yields CASRPDPYYNEQFF.

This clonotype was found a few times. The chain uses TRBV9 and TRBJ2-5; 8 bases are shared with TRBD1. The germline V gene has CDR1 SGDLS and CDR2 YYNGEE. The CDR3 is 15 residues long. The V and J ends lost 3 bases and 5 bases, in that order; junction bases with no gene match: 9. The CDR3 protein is CASSATGAKKETQYF. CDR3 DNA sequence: TGTGCCAGCAGCGCGACAGGGGCGAAAAAGGAGACCCAGTACTTC.

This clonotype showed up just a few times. The CDR3 loop is CASNLRGSGANVLTF. For the CDR3, the DNA is TGTGCCAGCAACCTCAGGGGGTCTGGGGCCAACGTCCTGACTTTC. This chain uses TRBV28 with TRBJ2-6; 7 bases map to TRBD1. The CDR3 is made up of 15 amino acids. Germline CDR1 MDHEN, CDR2 SYDVKM. The V segment lost 7 bases and the J segment 1 base; nucleotides outside the gene matches: 4.

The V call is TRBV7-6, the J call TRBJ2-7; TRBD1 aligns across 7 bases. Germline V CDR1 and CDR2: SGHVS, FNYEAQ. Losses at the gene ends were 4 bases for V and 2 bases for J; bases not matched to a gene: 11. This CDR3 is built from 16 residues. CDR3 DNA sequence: TGTGCCAGCAGCTGGGAACCTGGACAGGAGGCCTACGAGCAGTACTTC. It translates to CASSWEPGQEAYEQYF.

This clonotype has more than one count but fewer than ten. CDR3 amino acids: CASSIPGLAGGTQYF. As DNA, the CDR3 is TGTGCCAGCAGTATTCCGGGACTAGCGGGAGGGACCCAGTACTTC. The rearrangement links TRBV6-1 to TRBJ2-5; TRBD2 matches 15 bases. CDR1 is MNHNS, CDR2 SASEGT, per germline. The ends lost 5 bases at V and 7 bases at J; junction bases unmatched: 5. This CDR3 spans 15 amino acids.

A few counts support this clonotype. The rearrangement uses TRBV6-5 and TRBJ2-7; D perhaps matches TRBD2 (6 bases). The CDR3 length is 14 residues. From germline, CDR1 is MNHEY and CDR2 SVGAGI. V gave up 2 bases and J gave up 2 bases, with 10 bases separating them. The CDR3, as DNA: TGTGCCAGCAGTTACGTAGGCGGGACCTACGAGCAGTACTTC. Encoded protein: CASSYVGGTYEQYF.

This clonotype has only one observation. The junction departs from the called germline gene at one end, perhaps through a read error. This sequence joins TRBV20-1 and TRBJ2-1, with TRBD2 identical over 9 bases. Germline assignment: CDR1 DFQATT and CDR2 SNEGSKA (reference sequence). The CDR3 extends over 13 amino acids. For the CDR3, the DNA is TGCAGTGCCCAAGCGGGAGGTGTCGATGAGCAGCTCTTC. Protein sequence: CSAQAGGVDEQLF.

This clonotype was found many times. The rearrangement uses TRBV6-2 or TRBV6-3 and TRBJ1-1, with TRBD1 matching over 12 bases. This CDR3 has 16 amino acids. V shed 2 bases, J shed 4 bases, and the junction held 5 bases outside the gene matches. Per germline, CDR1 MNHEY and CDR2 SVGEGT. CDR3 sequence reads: CASSYGTGGLSTEAFF. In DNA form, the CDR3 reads TGTGCCAGCAGTTACGGGACAGGGGGCCTCAGCACTGAAGCTTTCTTT.

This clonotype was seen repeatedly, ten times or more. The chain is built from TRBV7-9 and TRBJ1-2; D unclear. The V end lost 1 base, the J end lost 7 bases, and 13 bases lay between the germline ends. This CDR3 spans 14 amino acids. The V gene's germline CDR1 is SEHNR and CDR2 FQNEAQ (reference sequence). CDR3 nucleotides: TGTGCCAGCAGCTTAGTTGAGGAACTGGGTGGCTACACCTTC. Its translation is CASSLVEELGGYTF.

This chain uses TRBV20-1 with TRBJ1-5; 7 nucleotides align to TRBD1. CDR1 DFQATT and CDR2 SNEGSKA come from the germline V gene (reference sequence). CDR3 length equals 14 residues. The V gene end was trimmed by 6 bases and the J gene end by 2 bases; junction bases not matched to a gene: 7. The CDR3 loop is CSAAGGGGNQPQHF. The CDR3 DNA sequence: TGCAGTGCGGCAGGGGGAGGAGGCAATCAGCCCCAGCATTTT.

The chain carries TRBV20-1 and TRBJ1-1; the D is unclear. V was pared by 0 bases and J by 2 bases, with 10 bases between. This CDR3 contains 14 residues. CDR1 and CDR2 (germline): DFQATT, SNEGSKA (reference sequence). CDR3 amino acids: CSARDRSTNTEAFF. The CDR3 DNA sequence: TGCAGTGCTAGAGATAGGAGCACAAACACTGAAGCTTTCTTT.

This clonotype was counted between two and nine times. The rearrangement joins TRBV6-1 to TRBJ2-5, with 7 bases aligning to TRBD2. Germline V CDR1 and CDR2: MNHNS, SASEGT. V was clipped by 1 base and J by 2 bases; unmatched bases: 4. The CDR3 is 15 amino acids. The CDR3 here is CASSEVGSGQETQYF. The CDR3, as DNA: TGTGCCAGCAGTGAAGTTGGTAGCGGGCAAGAGACCCAGTACTTC.

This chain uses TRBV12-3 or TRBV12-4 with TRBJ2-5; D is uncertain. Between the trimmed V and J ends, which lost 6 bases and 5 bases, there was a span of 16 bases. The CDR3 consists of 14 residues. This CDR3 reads CASSTKKGSETQYF. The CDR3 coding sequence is TGTGCCAGCAGCACCAAGAAGGGATCGGAGACCCAGTACTTC.

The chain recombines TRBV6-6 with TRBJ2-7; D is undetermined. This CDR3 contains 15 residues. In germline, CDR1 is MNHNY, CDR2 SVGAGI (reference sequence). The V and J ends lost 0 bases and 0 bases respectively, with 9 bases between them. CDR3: CASSYSRRSSYEQYF. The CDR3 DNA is TGTGCCAGCAGTTACTCGCGGCGGAGCTCCTACGAGCAGTACTTC.

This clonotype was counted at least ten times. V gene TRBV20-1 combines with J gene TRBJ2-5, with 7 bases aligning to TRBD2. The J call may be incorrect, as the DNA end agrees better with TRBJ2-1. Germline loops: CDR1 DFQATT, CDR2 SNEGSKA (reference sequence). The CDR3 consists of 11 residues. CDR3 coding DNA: TGCAGTGCTACCCTACTAGCGGAGCAGTTCTTC. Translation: CSATLLAEQFF.

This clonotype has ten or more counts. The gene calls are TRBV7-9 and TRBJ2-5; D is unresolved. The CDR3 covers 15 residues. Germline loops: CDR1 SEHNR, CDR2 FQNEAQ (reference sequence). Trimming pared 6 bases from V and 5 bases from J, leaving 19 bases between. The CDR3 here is CASSTGRGVGETQYF. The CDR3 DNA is TGTGCCAGCAGTACTGGACGCGGCGTTGGTGAGACCCAGTACTTC.